Listed here are 30 T cell receptor beta chains from one sample, sequenced in a study of blood T cell repertoires in COVID-19. Generated by immunoSEQ multiplex PCR, the TCRdb table keeps only in-frame clones and is missing some. The top ten hold less than 45% of the sample, which has 130,000 to 150,000 clones, over 70% seen once. The sample comprised peripheral blood. The receptors originated from a man aged 50 or older who had recovered from COVID-19.

The chain recombines TRBV2 with TRBJ2-4; a possible D gene is TRBD2 (6 bases). The CDR3 contains 18 residues. Germline V gene data show CDR1 as SNHLY and CDR2 as FYNNEI. Trimming shortened V by 6 bases and J by 4 bases, and 25 bases separated the two germline ends. The CDR3 protein is CASRYPRGTPTEKNIQYF. CDR3 nucleotides: TGTGCCAGCAGGTACCCACGGGGGACCCCTACGGAAAAAAACATTCAGTACTTC. Full variable domain (missing parts from reference TRBV2 and TRBJ2-4): EPEVTQTPSHQVTQMGQEVILRCVPISNHLYFYWYRQILGQKVEFLVSFYNNEISEKSEIFDDQFSVERPDGSNFTLKIRSTKLEDSAMYFCASRYPRGTPTEKNIQYFGAGTRLSVL.

The rearrangement joins TRBV15 to TRBJ1-2, with 8 positions matching TRBD1. Trimming cost V 1 base and J 4 bases; bases outside gene matches: 8. The CDR3 spans 16 residues. Germline V gene lookup returns CDR1 LNHNV and CDR2 YYDKDF (reference sequence). The DNA for the CDR3 is TGTGCCACCAGCAGAGCAACCGGGACAGGCTTCTATGGCTACACCTTC. Translated, it gives CATSRATGTGFYGYTF.

This sequence joins TRBV20-1 and TRBJ2-5; 8 nucleotides line up with TRBD2. This CDR3 region has 16 residues. Looked up from germline, CDR1 is DFQATT and CDR2 is SNEGSKA (reference sequence). Trimming took 3 bases from V and 7 from J; bases not matched to a gene: 16. This chain's CDR3 is CSASMSGGAAEVTQYF. In DNA form, the CDR3 reads TGCAGTGCTAGTATGTCCGGGGGGGCCGCCGAAGTGACCCAGTACTTC.

V gene TRBV19 combines with J gene TRBJ2-2; no definite D call. The germline gives CDR1 LNHDA, CDR2 SQIVND (reference sequence). This CDR3 contains 17 residues. Trimming stripped 0 bases from V and 1 base from J, with 12 bases between. CDR3 amino acids: CASSIDLAVMNTGELFF. In DNA form, the CDR3 reads TGTGCCAGTAGTATAGATCTGGCAGTTATGAACACCGGGGAGCTGTTTTTT.

The CDR3 spells CASRDGQDNSPLHF. The CDR3 coding sequence is TGTGCCAGCAGGGACGGACAGGATAATTCACCCCTCCACTTT. The chain recombines TRBV6-5 with TRBJ1-6, with TRBD1 identical over 7 bases. V lost 6 bases, J lost 5 bases, and 4 bases stayed unmatched. This CDR3 comprises 14 residues. Germline lookup yields CDR1 MNHEY and CDR2 SVGAGI.

This chain uses TRBV4-3 with TRBJ2-2; the match to TRBD2 covers 8 bases. Unmatched junction bases numbered 1, after V lost 2 bases and J lost 2 bases. Germline V gene lookup returns CDR1 LGHNA and CDR2 YSLEER. CDR3 length: 15 residues. Here the CDR3 reads CASSQTSGNTGELFF. As DNA, the CDR3 is TGCGCCAGCAGCCAAACTAGCGGAAACACCGGGGAGCTGTTTTTT.

The V gene is TRBV5-1, the J gene TRBJ1-5; maybe TRBD1 (6 bases). The CDR3 contains 15 residues. Per the germline V gene, CDR1 is SGHRS and CDR2 is YFSETQ. Trimming shortened V by 5 bases and J by 4 bases, and 16 bases separated the two germline ends. The CDR3 is CASSPEGGWNQPQHF. CDR3 DNA: TGCGCCAGCAGTCCCGAGGGGGGGTGGAATCAGCCCCAGCATTTT.

J is TRBJ1-2 and V is TRBV28; tentatively, D is TRBD1 (5 bases). From germline, CDR1 is MDHEN and CDR2 SYDVKM. Trimming removed 5 bases at V and 1 base at J, with 11 bases between. The CDR3 loop spans 14 amino acids. The CDR3 sequence is CASSPGGGNYGYTF. The CDR3 DNA is TGTGCCAGCAGTCCAGGCGGGGGTAACTATGGCTACACCTTC.

The rearrangement uses TRBV5-6 and TRBJ2-7; the match to TRBD1 covers 7 bases. The junction had 5 bases not matched to a gene; V was cut back by 3 bases and J by 2 bases. The germline V gene has CDR1 SGHDT and CDR2 YYEEEE. The CDR3 is made up of 14 amino acids. CDR3 loop: CASSYGQVTYEQYF. The CDR3 region has the DNA TGTGCCAGCAGCTATGGACAGGTGACCTACGAGCAGTACTTC.

This CDR3 reads CASSVDSGNLVNTEAFF. In nucleotides, the CDR3 is TGTGCCAGCAGCGTAGATTCGGGGAATTTGGTGAACACTGAAGCTTTCTTT. V gene TRBV9 combines with J gene TRBJ1-1; the D is unclear. The CDR3 length is 17 residues. Trimming shortened V by 0 bases and J by 0 bases, and 15 bases separated the two germline ends. Per the germline V gene, CDR1 is SGDLS and CDR2 is YYNGEE.

The chain combines TRBV5-4 with TRBJ2-3; 11 bases fit TRBD1. Germline CDR1 is SGHNT and CDR2 is YYREEE (reference sequence). This CDR3 is 13 amino acids long. Unmatched junction bases numbered 8, after V lost 10 bases and J lost 7 bases. For the CDR3, the DNA is TGTGCCGCGGGGGGACAGGGGGTGAATACGCAGTATTTT. This encodes CAAGGQGVNTQYF. Full variable domain (rest looked up from reference TRBV5-4 and TRBJ2-3): ETGVTQSPTHLIKTRGQQVTLRCSSQSGHNTVSWYQQALGQGPQFIFQYYREEENGRGNFPPRFSGLQFPNYSSELNVNALELDDSALYLCAAGGQGVNTQYFGPGTRLTVL.

The V call is TRBV6-5, the J call TRBJ1-4; 7 bases agree with TRBD1. After removal of 7 bases from V and 0 bases from J, the junction contained 5 bases not matched to a gene. The CDR3 is 15 residues long. Germline lookup yields CDR1 MNHEY and CDR2 SVGAGI. This CDR3 is CASKIRGSTNEKLFF. CDR3 nucleotide sequence: TGTGCCAGCAAAATCAGGGGGTCAACTAATGAAAAACTGTTTTTT.

In its sample, this clone was seen a few times. This chain links TRBV7-8 with TRBJ2-7, with 8 bases matching TRBD2. Losses at the gene ends were 1 base for V and 2 bases for J; bases not matched to a gene: 10. CDR1 and CDR2 (germline): SGHVS, FQNEAQ. The CDR3 is made up of 17 amino acids. CDR3 DNA: TGTGCCAGCAGCTTAGACTGGGGCGGGGGGACTACCTACGAGCAGTACTTC. It yields the protein CASSLDWGGGTTYEQYF.

The rearrangement joins TRBV7-2 to TRBJ2-1, with 9 bases aligning to TRBD1. V dropped 5 bases and J dropped 7; count of bases not matched to a gene: 9. This CDR3 region has 15 residues. In germline, CDR1 is SGHTA, CDR2 FQGNSA. CDR3 loop: CASSHRTGVKNEQFF. The CDR3 DNA is TGTGCCAGCAGCCATAGGACAGGGGTGAAAAATGAGCAGTTCTTC.

V gene TRBV11-2 combines with J gene TRBJ2-3, with 8 bases aligning to TRBD2. The V and J ends lost 0 bases and 9 bases, in that order; junction bases with no gene match: 2. Germline lookup yields CDR1 SGHAT and CDR2 FQNNGV. CDR3 length: 13 amino acids. DNA of the CDR3: TGTGCCAGCAGCTTAGATCGACTAGCGACGCAGTATTTT. Encoded protein: CASSLDRLATQYF.

The chain carries TRBV27 and TRBJ2-2; 10 nucleotides match TRBD2. V lost 5 bases, J lost 3 bases, and 9 bases stayed unmatched. This CDR3 spans 17 amino acids. Germline CDR1 is MNHEY and CDR2 is SMNVEV (reference sequence). CDR3 nucleotide sequence: TGTGCCAGCAGTAGATTACTAGCGGGGATATACACCGGGGAGCTGTTTTTT. It codes for CASSRLLAGIYTGELFF.

The chain uses TRBV5-1 and TRBJ2-2, with D unresolved. The CDR3 is 16 residues long. V was pared by 4 bases and J by 2 bases, with 15 bases between. Germline lookup yields CDR1 SGHRS and CDR2 YFSETQ. The CDR3 region is CASSPSETRNTGELFF. The CDR3 nucleotides read TGCGCCAGCAGCCCCTCAGAGACTCGAAACACCGGGGAGCTGTTTTTT.

CDR3 in DNA: TGTGCCAGCAGGTGGACAGGGTCCCAGCCCCAGCATTTT. It codes for CASRWTGSQPQHF. The rearrangement uses TRBV12-3 or TRBV12-4 and TRBJ1-5; 8 bases align to TRBD1. The V and J ends lost 6 bases and 7 bases, in that order; junction bases with no gene match: 5. There are 13 residues in the CDR3.

The gene calls are TRBV4-3 and TRBJ2-4, with 7 bases fitting TRBD2. Looked up from germline, CDR1 is LGHNA and CDR2 is YSLEER. The CDR3 contains 16 residues. J was trimmed by 1 base and V by 0 bases; bases with no gene match: 3. CDR3: CASSQDWRGAKNIQYF. The CDR3 coding sequence is TGCGCCAGCAGCCAAGATTGGCGGGGGGCCAAAAACATTCAGTACTTC.

With regard to this clone: Different DNA sequences within this sample yield the same CDR3. The chain joins TRBV9 to TRBJ1-2; D remains unclear. Germline lookup yields CDR1 SGDLS and CDR2 YYNGEE. V was clipped by 0 bases and J by 1 base, with 4 bases between them. This CDR3 is 13 amino acids long. The CDR3 DNA follows: TGTGCCAGCAGCGTAGGTAGTAACTATGGCTACACCTTC. As protein: CASSVGSNYGYTF.

The rearrangement joins TRBV5-4 to TRBJ2-2, with TRBD2 as a possible D gene (7 bases). The germline V and J ends were trimmed by 3 bases and 5 bases, with 20 bases remaining between them. CDR3 length: 17 amino acids. In germline, CDR1 is SGHNT, CDR2 YYREEE (reference sequence). For the CDR3, the DNA is TGTGCCAGCAGCTCGGGAGGTACAGGGCAAAGGACCGGGGAGCTGTTTTTT. Its protein product is CASSSGGTGQRTGELFF.

V gene TRBV6-5 combines with J gene TRBJ2-1; TRBD2 aligns across 10 bases. This CDR3 is 16 amino acids long. Germline loops: CDR1 MNHEY, CDR2 SVGAGI. The V gene end was trimmed by 0 bases and the J gene end by 4 bases; junction bases not matched to a gene: 3. CDR3 sequence reads: CASSYSSGGRYNEQFF. DNA for the CDR3: TGTGCCAGCAGTTACTCTAGCGGGGGGAGGTACAATGAGCAGTTCTTC.

This clone was picked up one time. The rearrangement uses TRBV6-2 or TRBV6-3 and TRBJ2-1; D is unclear. The CDR3 covers 15 residues. Trimming left V 3 bases short and J 10 bases short, with 19 bases between. Germline V gene sequence: CDR1 MNHEY, CDR2 SVGEGT. For the CDR3, the DNA is TGTGCCAGCAGTTATCCCGGCAGGTCTGGTGACGAGCAGTTCTTC. Protein: CASSYPGRSGDEQFF.

This clone was observed a single time. This chain joins TRBV13 and TRBJ2-7; no clear D gene. Germline loops: CDR1 PRHDT, CDR2 FYEKMQ (reference sequence). The ends were cut back, 0 bases at V and 0 bases at J, with 9 bases in the middle. The CDR3 totals 15 residues. CDR3 residues: CASSLGLASSYEQYF. The CDR3 DNA is TGTGCCAGCAGCTTAGGCCTGGCAAGCTCCTACGAGCAGTACTTC. Combining the CDR3 with reference TRBV13 and TRBJ2-7 gives the whole variable domain AAGVIQSPRHLIKEKRETATLKCYPIPRHDTVYWYQQGPGQDPQFLISFYEKMQSDKGSIPDRFSAQQFSDYHSELNMSSLELGDSALYFCASSLGLASSYEQYFGPGTRLTVT.

The chain couples TRBV7-9 to TRBJ1-1; D is ambiguous. This CDR3 has 14 residues. V lost 1 base and J 0 bases, leaving 6 bases between the germline ends. CDR1 and CDR2 from the germline V gene are SEHNR and FQNEAQ (reference sequence). CDR3 amino acids: CASSLGTVNTEAFF. CDR3 coding DNA: TGTGCCAGCAGCTTAGGTACAGTGAACACTGAAGCTTTCTTT.

The chain links TRBV19 to TRBJ2-5; 9 bases align to TRBD2. This CDR3 contains 15 residues. With 7 bases clipped from V and 10 bases from J, the junction kept 16 bases outside the gene matches. CDR1 and CDR2 (germline): LNHDA, SQIVND (reference sequence). In DNA, the CDR3 is TGTGCCAGTACCTCCTCTGCGGGGGGGCCCTTGATCCAGTACTTC. Translating it yields CASTSSAGGPLIQYF.

The chain joins TRBV9 to TRBJ1-2; tentative D call: TRBD1 (5 bases). The V gene's germline CDR1 is SGDLS and CDR2 YYNGEE. V gave up 3 bases and J gave up 3 bases, with 15 bases separating them. The CDR3 length is 15 residues. This chain's CDR3 is CASSASREMDYGYTF. The CDR3 DNA reads as TGTGCCAGCAGCGCCTCCAGGGAAATGGACTATGGCTACACCTTC. Full variable domain (remainder filled in from reference TRBV9 and TRBJ1-2): DSGVTQTPKHLITATGQRVTLRCSPRSGDLSVYWYQQSLDQGLQFLIQYYNGEERAKGNILERFSAQQFPDLHSELNLSSLELGDSALYFCASSASREMDYGYTFGSGTRLTVV.

The chain combines TRBV2 with TRBJ1-1, with D uncertain. Trimming cost V 2 bases and J 0 bases, with 10 bases left between them. The CDR3 covers 15 residues. Germline V gene lookup returns CDR1 SNHLY and CDR2 FYNNEI. The CDR3 loop is CASSETAVMNTEAFF. For the CDR3, the DNA is TGTGCCAGCAGTGAAACCGCAGTCATGAACACTGAAGCTTTCTTT. Complete variable domain (other parts from reference TRBV2 and TRBJ1-1): EPEVTQTPSHQVTQMGQEVILRCVPISNHLYFYWYRQILGQKVEFLVSFYNNEISEKSEIFDDQFSVERPDGSNFTLKIRSTKLEDSAMYFCASSETAVMNTEAFFGQGTRLTVV.

This sequence joins TRBV6-5 and TRBJ2-7; 8 nucleotides line up with TRBD1. The CDR3 is made up of 14 amino acids. Germline V gives CDR1 MNHEY, CDR2 SVGAGI. J lost 3 bases, V lost 6 bases, and 7 bases had no gene match. This chain's CDR3 is CASSQSGTGYEQYF. The CDR3 region has the DNA TGTGCCAGCAGCCAATCCGGGACAGGCTACGAGCAGTACTTC.

This clone occurred once. The V and J genes are TRBV12-3 or TRBV12-4 and TRBJ1-1; D call uncertain. V was cut by 5 bases and J by 0 bases, with 7 bases left in between. The CDR3 consists of 13 residues. Here the CDR3 DNA reads TGTGCCAGCAGTCGAACACTGAACACTGAAGCTTTCTTT. It translates to CASSRTLNTEAFF.